A selection of T cell receptor beta chains follows, all from one sample in a study of blood T cell repertoires in COVID-19. Produced via immunoSEQ multiplex PCR; TCRdb's table is partial and in-frame only. Seen here are fewer than 300,000 clones, 88% observed once, and the top ten hold 0.95% to 1.5%. Material for sequencing was PBMCs or T cells enriched from blood (not recorded which). The receptors originated from a woman aged 35 to 49 with acute COVID-19. CDR3s include the opening cysteine and the closing phenylalanine or tryptophan. Each record gives: clone size, J gene, V gene, D gene, CDR3 DNA, CDR3 protein. The D gene is left open where the match is weak. Clone size, where shown, is once, few, many, or a class for clones that have expanded.

size: many
J: TRBJ2-2
V: TRBV6-6
D: .
DNA: TGTGCCAGCATGGGAGGTCTGGGGGAGCTGTTTTTT
CDR3: CASMGGLGELFF

size: once
J: TRBJ1-4
V: TRBV9
D: TRBD1
DNA: TGTGCCAGCAGCGGGGGTCCCGGGGACAGGGACGAAAAACTGTTTTTT
CDR3: CASSGGPGDRDEKLFF

size: .
J: TRBJ2-2
V: TRBV7-3
D: TRBD1
DNA: TGTGCCAGCAGACAGGGGCCCACCGGGGAGCTGTTTTTT
CDR3: CASRQGPTGELFF

size: .
J: TRBJ2-4
V: TRBV5-1
D: .
DNA: TGCGCCAGCAGCTGGGGCAGGGAAAACATTCAGTACTTC
CDR3: CASSWGRENIQYF

size: .
J: TRBJ1-1
V: TRBV4-3
D: TRBD1
DNA: TGCGCCAGCAGCCAAGCGACAGGGGGCTACACTGAAGCTTTCTTT
CDR3: CASSQATGGYTEAFF

size: .
J: TRBJ1-2
V: TRBV12-3/TRBV12-4
D: .
DNA: TGTGCCAGCAGAGGACAGAGTAACTATGGCTACACCTTC
CDR3: CASRGQSNYGYTF

size: .
J: TRBJ1-2
V: TRBV19
D: .
DNA: TGTGCCTCTAGACGAGGCAGCTCGAGGGAAGGCTACACCTTC
CDR3: CASRRGSSREGYTF

size: .
J: TRBJ1-1
V: TRBV5-6
D: .
DNA: TGTGCCAGCAACCTTGGGGGGGGCTGGGGCCAGATGAACACTGAAGCTTTCTTT
CDR3: CASNLGGGWGQMNTEAFF

size: .
J: TRBJ2-3
V: TRBV3-1/TRBV3-2
D: TRBD2
DNA: TGTGCCAGCAGCCAAGGGGGACTAGCTCCAGATACGCAGTATTTT
CDR3: CASSQGGLAPDTQYF

size: .
J: TRBJ1-2
V: TRBV6-5
D: .
DNA: TGTGCCAGCAGCCAAAGACAGACCATTAACTATGGCTACACCTTC
CDR3: CASSQRQTINYGYTF

size: .
J: TRBJ2-7
V: TRBV10-1
D: TRBD2
DNA: TGCGCCAGCAGTGAGATTGCTAGCGGGAGCTACGAGCAGTACTTC
CDR3: CASSEIASGSYEQYF

size: .
J: TRBJ1-2
V: TRBV5-4
D: TRBD1
DNA: TGTGCCAGCAGCGAAGGGACAGGGGGCATCGAACTCTATGGCTACACCTTC
CDR3: CASSEGTGGIELYGYTF

size: .
J: TRBJ2-3
V: TRBV5-4
D: TRBD2
DNA: TGTGCCAGCAGCTCTAGACTAGCGGGAACTAGCACAGATACGCAGTATTTT
CDR3: CASSSRLAGTSTDTQYF

size: .
J: TRBJ2-7
V: TRBV9
D: .
DNA: TGTGCCAGCGGGGGGATTTACGAGCAGTACTTC
CDR3: CASGGIYEQYF

size: .
J: TRBJ1-2
V: TRBV4-3
D: TRBD1
DNA: TGCGCCAGCAGCCAAGAGATCTTCCAGGGGGCGGGTGGCTACACCTTC
CDR3: CASSQEIFQGAGGYTF

size: .
J: TRBJ1-5
V: TRBV7-2
D: .
DNA: TGTGCCAGCAGCAGAGGGTCCCGGGGTAGTCAGCCCCAGCATTTT
CDR3: CASSRGSRGSQPQHF

size: few
J: TRBJ2-1
V: TRBV27
D: .
DNA: TGTGCCAGCAGGTCTGAGCTGATCAATGAGCAGTTCTTC
CDR3: CASRSELINEQFF

size: .
J: TRBJ2-3
V: TRBV14
D: TRBD2
DNA: TGTGCCAGCAGCCAAGATTCATGGGGGAGGGCCTTTTTCACAGATACGCAGTATTTT
CDR3: CASSQDSWGRAFFTDTQYF

size: .
J: TRBJ2-1
V: TRBV5-1
D: .
DNA: TGCGCCAGCAGCACGGACAACCACCGCCCGGTCTTC
CDR3: CASSTDNHRPVF

size: .
J: TRBJ1-1
V: TRBV19
D: TRBD1
DNA: TGTGCCAGTAGTTTTTTCGACAGGGTGACTGAAGCTTTCTTT
CDR3: CASSFFDRVTEAFF

size: .
J: TRBJ1-5
V: TRBV4-2
D: .
DNA: TGTGCCAGCAGGAGGGATTTGGATCAGCCCCAGCATTTT
CDR3: CASRRDLDQPQHF

size: .
J: TRBJ2-5
V: TRBV18
D: TRBD2
DNA: TGTGCCAGCTCACCGGGACTAGCGGGAGACGAGACCCAGTACTTC
CDR3: CASSPGLAGDETQYF

size: once
J: TRBJ1-1
V: TRBV19
D: .
DNA: TGTGCCAGTAGTATTCGCGGTTTACTTGACAGACCTAACACTGAAGCTTTCTTT
CDR3: CASSIRGLLDRPNTEAFF

size: .
J: TRBJ2-3
V: TRBV6-5
D: .
DNA: TGTGCCAGCAGATCTTCCGGGACAACCCCACGGGAGCAGTATTTT
CDR3: CASRSSGTTPREQYF

size: .
J: TRBJ2-1
V: TRBV4-3
D: TRBD2
DNA: TGCGCCAGCAGCCGAGCCGGGACTAGCTCCTACAATGAGCAGTTCTTC
CDR3: CASSRAGTSSYNEQFF

size: .
J: TRBJ2-7
V: TRBV27
D: TRBD2
DNA: TGTGCCAGCAGAGAACTAGCGGGAGCGCGGGAGCAGTACTTC
CDR3: CASRELAGAREQYF

size: .
J: TRBJ1-1
V: TRBV27
D: .
DNA: TGTGCCAGCAGCTCCGGGTTGAGCAACACTGAAGCTTTCTTT
CDR3: CASSSGLSNTEAFF

size: .
J: TRBJ2-5
V: TRBV6-1
D: TRBD2
DNA: TGTGCCAGCAGTGAACTCCCCAGCGGGGGATTCCAAGAGACCCAGTACTTC
CDR3: CASSELPSGGFQETQYF

size: .
J: TRBJ1-5
V: TRBV7-9
D: .
DNA: TGTGCCAGCAGCTTGGGGGGGTCTGGCAATCAGCCCCAGCATTTT
CDR3: CASSLGGSGNQPQHF